Each of the 10 T cell receptor beta chains below was sequenced from the same sample in a study of T cells in women clearing cervical HPV infection. Repertoires were generated with immunoSEQ multiplex PCR, while TCRdb's copy carries only in-frame clones and drops some. The listing records 40,000 or so clones. Material: blood buffy coat. All receptors derive from a woman aged 18 to 75 with a cervical HPV16 infection that either progressed to CIN3+ or cleared (not recorded which).

As concerns this clone: The read halts 3 residues ahead of the CDR3 end, with the missing end drawn from the germline J gene. The chain combines TRBV19 with TRBJ2-7, with 10 bases aligning to TRBD1. The CDR3 is made up of 15 amino acids. J gave up 0 bases and V 6 bases, and 5 bases lay outside the gene matches. Germline V gene lookup returns CDR1 LNHDA and CDR2 SQIVND (reference sequence). CDR3 in amino acids: CASSIRTGGSYEQYF. The part of the CDR3 DNA that was read is TGTGCCAGTAGCATCCGGACAGGGGGCTCCTACGAG.

For this clone: The observed sequence ends 3 residues before the CDR3 terminus, with the missing tail filled in from the germline J gene. This chain connects TRBV2 to TRBJ2-1, with 7 bases identical to TRBD1. The CDR3 has 13 residues. Unmatched junction bases numbered 7, after V lost 6 bases and J lost 8 bases. Germline V CDR1 and CDR2: SNHLY, FYNNEI. The CDR3: CASRDDRVYEQFF. The CDR3 DNA, read in part, is TGTGCCAGCAGGGACGACAGGGTATATGAG.

CDR3 DNA, as far as it was read: TGCGCCAGCAGGGACAGGGCAACAGATACG. Protein product: CASRDRATDT. The full CDR3 protein reads CASRDRATDTQYF. The chain is built from TRBV5-1 and TRBJ2-3; 8 nucleotides align to TRBD1. The CDR3 end lies 3 residues beyond the end of the read and is filled in from the germline J gene. The CDR3 covers 13 residues. Germline V lookup: CDR1 SGHRS, CDR2 YFSETQ. The junction had 2 bases not matched to a gene; V was cut back by 5 bases and J by 3 bases.

In regard to this clone: The missing CDR3 end, 3 residues past where the read stops, is filled in from the germline J gene. The chain recombines TRBV2 with TRBJ2-2; D is uncertain. Germline V lookup: CDR1 SNHLY, CDR2 FYNNEI. This CDR3 has 14 amino acids. CDR3 DNA (partial): TGTGCCAGCAGTACCCCGGGTGCTAATGAAAAG. It translates to CASSTPGANEK. The entire CDR3 protein is CASSTPGANEKLFF.

On this clone: The read gets to within 3 residues of the CDR3 end, and the germline J gene fills in the rest. The rearrangement joins TRBV2 to TRBJ2-3, with 7 bases fitting TRBD2. The CDR3 runs to 15 residues. Germline CDR1 and CDR2: SNHLY and FYNNEI. Trimming took 7 bases from V and 2 from J; bases not matched to a gene: 9. CDR3 bases read: TGTGCCAGCAAAAGGACTAGGGATTACACAGATACG. Translating gives CASKRTRDYTDT. The whole CDR3 sequence reads CASKRTRDYTDTQYF.

About this clone: The read finishes 3 residues shy of the CDR3 end, and the germline J gene is used to complete it. The rearrangement uses TRBV20-1 and TRBJ2-1; unclear D gene. V was shortened by 6 bases and J by 7 bases, with 19 bases between the two germline ends. CDR3 length equals 14 residues. Germline CDR1 DFQATT, CDR2 SNEGSKA (reference sequence). The DNA read from the CDR3 is TGCAGTGCCGGCGCGGCACATCCGGAGAATGAG. Its protein product is CSAGAAHPENE. The entire CDR3 protein is CSAGAAHPENEQFF.

Notes on this clone: The DNA ends 3 residues before the CDR3 does, and the rest of the CDR3 is filled in from the germline J gene. The rearrangement uses TRBV5-1 and TRBJ2-1, with D possibly matching TRBD2 (6 bases). The CDR3 has 15 amino acids. Trimming took off 0 bases at V and 1 base at J, with 8 bases between the two ends. The V gene's germline CDR1 is SGHRS and CDR2 YFSETQ. This CDR3 is CASSLERASYNEQFF. Partial CDR3 DNA: TGCGCCAGCAGCTTGGAGCGGGCTTCCTACAATGAG.

In the case of this clone: The CDR3 end is not reached by the read, which stops 3 residues before it; the germline J gene fills it in. The rearrangement links TRBV7-2 to TRBJ2-3, with TRBD1 matching over 9 bases. This CDR3 contains 15 residues. Per germline, CDR1 SGHTA and CDR2 FQGNSA. CDR3 sequence reads: CASSLMGQGRETQYF. The part of the CDR3 DNA that was read is TGTGCCAGCAGCTTAATGGGACAGGGCAGGGAGACG.

For this clone: The read gets to within 3 residues of the CDR3 end, and the germline J gene fills in the rest. The genes are TRBV20-1 and TRBJ1-2; 8 nucleotides agree with TRBD1. This CDR3 is built from 16 residues. After removal of 0 bases from V and 2 bases from J, the junction contained 8 bases not matched to a gene. The germline CDR1 and CDR2 sequences are DFQATT and SNEGSKA (reference sequence). The CDR3 loop reads CSARDWTGRKNYGYTF. The sequenced part of the CDR3 DNA is TGCAGTGCTAGAGATTGGACAGGGCGTAAAAACTATGGC.

As for this clone: Read data end 3 residues before the CDR3 end; the end is taken from the germline J gene. This chain joins TRBV28 and TRBJ1-6, with 9 bases aligning to TRBD1. The CDR3 sequence is 15 residues long. Germline values: CDR1 MDHEN, CDR2 SYDVKM. With V trimmed by 6 bases and J by 8 bases, 8 bases remained unmatched. The sequenced CDR3 bases are TGTGCCAGCAGGTTAGGGAGACAGGGGGATTCACCC. Amino acids: CASRLGRQGDSP. The complete CDR3 sequence is CASRLGRQGDSPLHF.